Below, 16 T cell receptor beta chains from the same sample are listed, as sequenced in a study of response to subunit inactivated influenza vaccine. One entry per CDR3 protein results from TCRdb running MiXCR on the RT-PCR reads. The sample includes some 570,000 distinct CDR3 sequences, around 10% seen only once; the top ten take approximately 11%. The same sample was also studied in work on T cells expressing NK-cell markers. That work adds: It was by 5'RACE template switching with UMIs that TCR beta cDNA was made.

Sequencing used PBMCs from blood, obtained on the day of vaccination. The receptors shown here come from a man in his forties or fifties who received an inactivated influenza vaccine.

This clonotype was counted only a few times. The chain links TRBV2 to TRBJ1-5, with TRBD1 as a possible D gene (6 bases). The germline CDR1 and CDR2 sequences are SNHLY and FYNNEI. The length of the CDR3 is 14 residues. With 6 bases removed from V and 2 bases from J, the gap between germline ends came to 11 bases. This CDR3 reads CASRQGPGNQPQHF. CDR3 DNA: TGTGCCAGCAGACAGGGCCCGGGCAATCAGCCCCAGCATTTT.

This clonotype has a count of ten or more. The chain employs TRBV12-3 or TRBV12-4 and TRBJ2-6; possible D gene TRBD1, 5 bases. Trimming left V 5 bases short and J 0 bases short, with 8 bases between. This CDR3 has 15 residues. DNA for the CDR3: TGTGCCAGCAGTCCAGGGTTCTCTGGGGCCAACGTCCTGACTTTC. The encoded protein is CASSPGFSGANVLTF.

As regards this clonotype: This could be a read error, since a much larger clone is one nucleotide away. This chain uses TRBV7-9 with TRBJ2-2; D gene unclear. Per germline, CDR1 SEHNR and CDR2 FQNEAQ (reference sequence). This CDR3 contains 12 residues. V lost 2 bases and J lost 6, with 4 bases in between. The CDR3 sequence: CASSLKAGELFF. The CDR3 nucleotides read TGTGCCAGCAGCTTAAAAGCCGGGGAGCTGTTTTTT.

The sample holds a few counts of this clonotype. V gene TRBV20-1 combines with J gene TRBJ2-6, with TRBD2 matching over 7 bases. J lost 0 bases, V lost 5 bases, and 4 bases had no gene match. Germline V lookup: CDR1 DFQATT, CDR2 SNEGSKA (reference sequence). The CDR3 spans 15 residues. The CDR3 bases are TGCAGTGCTGGAGGGAGGGGCTCTGGGGCCAACGTCCTGACTTTC. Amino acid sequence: CSAGGRGSGANVLTF.

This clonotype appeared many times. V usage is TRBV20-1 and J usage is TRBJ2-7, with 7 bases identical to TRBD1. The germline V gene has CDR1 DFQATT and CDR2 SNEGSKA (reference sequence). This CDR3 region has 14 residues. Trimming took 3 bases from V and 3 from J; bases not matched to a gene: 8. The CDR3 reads CSARGSGGNYEQYF. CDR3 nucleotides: TGCAGTGCTAGGGGGTCAGGGGGAAACTACGAGCAGTACTTC.

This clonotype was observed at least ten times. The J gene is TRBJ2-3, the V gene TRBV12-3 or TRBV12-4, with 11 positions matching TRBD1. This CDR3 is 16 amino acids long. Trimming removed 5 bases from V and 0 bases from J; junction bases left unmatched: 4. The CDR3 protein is CASSPGQGASTDTQYF. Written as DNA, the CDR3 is TGTGCCAGCAGTCCCGGACAGGGGGCTAGCACAGATACGCAGTATTTT.

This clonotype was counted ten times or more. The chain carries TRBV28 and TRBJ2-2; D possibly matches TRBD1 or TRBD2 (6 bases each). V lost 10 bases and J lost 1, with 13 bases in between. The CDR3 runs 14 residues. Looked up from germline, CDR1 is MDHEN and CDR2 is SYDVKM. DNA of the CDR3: TGTGCCACCAAAGGAGGGGGGAACACCGGGGAGCTGTTTTTT. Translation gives CATKGGGNTGELFF.

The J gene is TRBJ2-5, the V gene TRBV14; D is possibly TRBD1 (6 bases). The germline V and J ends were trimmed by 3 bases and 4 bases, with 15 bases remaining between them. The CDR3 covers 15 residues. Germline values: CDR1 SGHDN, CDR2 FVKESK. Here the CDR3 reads CASSQLGAQGETQYF. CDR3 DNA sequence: TGTGCCAGCAGCCAGTTGGGGGCCCAGGGAGAGACCCAGTACTTC.

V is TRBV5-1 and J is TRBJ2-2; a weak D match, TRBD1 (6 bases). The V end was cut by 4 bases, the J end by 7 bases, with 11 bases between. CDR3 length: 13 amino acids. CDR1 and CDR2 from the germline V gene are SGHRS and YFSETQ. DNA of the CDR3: TGCGCCAGCAGCCTACAGGGAGTCGGGGAGCTGTTTTTT. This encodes CASSLQGVGELFF.

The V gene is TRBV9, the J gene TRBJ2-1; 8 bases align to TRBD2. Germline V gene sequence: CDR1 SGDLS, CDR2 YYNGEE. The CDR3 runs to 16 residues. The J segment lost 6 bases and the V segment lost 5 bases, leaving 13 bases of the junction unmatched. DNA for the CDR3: TGTGCCAGCAGAGACACTGCAGAGCGGGGGCGCAATGAGCAGTTCTTC. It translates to CASRDTAERGRNEQFF.

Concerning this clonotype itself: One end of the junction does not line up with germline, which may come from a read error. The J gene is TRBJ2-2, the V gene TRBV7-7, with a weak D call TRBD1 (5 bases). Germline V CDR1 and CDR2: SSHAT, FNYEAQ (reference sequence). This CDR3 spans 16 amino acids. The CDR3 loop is CASSFSTGANTGELFF. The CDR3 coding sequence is TGTGCTAGCAGCTTCTCCACAGGAGCGAACACCGGGGAGCTGTTTTTT.

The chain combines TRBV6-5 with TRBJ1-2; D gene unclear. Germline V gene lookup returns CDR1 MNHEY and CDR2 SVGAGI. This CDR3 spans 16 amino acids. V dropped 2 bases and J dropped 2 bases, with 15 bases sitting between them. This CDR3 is CASSYSPYRTNYGYTF. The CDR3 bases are TGTGCCAGCAGTTACAGCCCATATCGGACCAACTATGGCTACACCTTC.

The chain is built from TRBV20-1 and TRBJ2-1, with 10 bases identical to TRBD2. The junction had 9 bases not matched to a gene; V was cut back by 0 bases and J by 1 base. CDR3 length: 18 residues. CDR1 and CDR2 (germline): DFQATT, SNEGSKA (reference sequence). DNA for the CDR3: TGCAGTGCTAGAGATCGTCCTAGCGGGGGCCTGTCCTACAATGAGCAGTTCTTC. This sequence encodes CSARDRPSGGLSYNEQFF.

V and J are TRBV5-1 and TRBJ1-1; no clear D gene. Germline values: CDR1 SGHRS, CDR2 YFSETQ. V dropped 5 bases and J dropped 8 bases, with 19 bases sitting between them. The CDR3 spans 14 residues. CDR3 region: CASSTVAARVEAFF. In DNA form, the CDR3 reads TGCGCCAGCAGTACAGTTGCGGCGCGGGTCGAAGCTTTCTTT.

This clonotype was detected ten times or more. The CDR3 coding sequence is TGTGCCAGCAGATCCGGGACTGACGTCTCTGGAAACACCATATATTTT. It encodes CASRSGTDVSGNTIYF. V is TRBV7-2 and J is TRBJ1-3; tentative D call: TRBD1 (5 bases). This CDR3 is 16 amino acids long. Germline V gene data show CDR1 as SGHTA and CDR2 as FQGNSA. V was pared by 6 bases and J by 0 bases, with 15 bases between.

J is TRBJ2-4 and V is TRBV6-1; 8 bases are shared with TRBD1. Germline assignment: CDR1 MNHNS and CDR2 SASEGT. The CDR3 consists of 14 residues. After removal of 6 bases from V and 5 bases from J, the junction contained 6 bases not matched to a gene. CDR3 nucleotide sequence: TGTGCCAGCAGGCGACAGGGGAATCAAAACATTCAGTACTTC. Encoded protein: CASRRQGNQNIQYF.